The rows below give T cell receptor beta chains drawn from one sample of a study of regulatory T cells in long-lasting Graves disease. TCRdb reprocessed the multiplex PCR reads with MiXCR, giving one entry per CDR3 protein. The sample lists around 230,000 distinct CDR3 sequences; about a sixth were seen once. The sample was peripheral blood mononuclear cells (PBMCs), taken at new diagnosis, from a patient treated with antithyroid drugs. The receptors stem from a female donor with Graves disease. The CDR3 runs from the conserved cysteine through the conserved F or W. D genes are given only for firm matches. Expanded clones get a size class; other rows say once, few or many, or leave the size out.

many	TRBV6-5	NA	TRBJ2-1	CASSYWGRNEQFF	TGTGCCAGCAGTTATTGGGGGAGGAATGAGCAGTTCTTC
many	TRBV7-6	NA	TRBJ2-5	CASSLIAPPQETQYF	TGTGCCAGCAGCTTAATAGCCCCCCCCCAAGAGACCCAGTACTTC
NA	TRBV19	TRBD2	TRBJ2-1	CASSIVASGGVSYNEQFF	TGTGCCAGTAGTATAGTCGCTAGCGGGGGGGTCTCCTACAATGAGCAGTTCTTC
many	TRBV6-1	TRBD1	TRBJ1-1	CASSLSWGQGDFEAFF	TGTGCCAGCAGTCTCAGCTGGGGCCAGGGGGACTTTGAAGCTTTCTTT
NA	TRBV24-1	TRBD2	TRBJ2-5	CATSDSRTSGTQETQYF	TGTGCCACCAGTGATTCACGGACTAGCGGGACCCAAGAGACCCAGTACTTC
many	TRBV29-1	NA	TRBJ2-5	CSVEFLDKETQYF	TGCAGCGTGGAGTTCCTGGATAAAGAGACCCAGTACTTC
NA	TRBV6-1	NA	TRBJ2-3	CASSAGTASTDTQYF	TGTGCCAGCAGTGCCGGGACCGCCAGCACAGATACGCAGTATTTT
many	TRBV4-1	TRBD2	TRBJ2-4	CASAGVRDIQYF	TGCGCCAGCGCGGGAGTAAGAGACATTCAGTACTTC
NA	TRBV2	NA	TRBJ2-1	CASSGFLVYNEQFF	TGTGCCAGCAGTGGGTTCCTAGTTTACAATGAGCAGTTCTTC
many	TRBV12-5	NA	TRBJ1-1	CASGPSGGTEAFF	TGTGCTAGTGGTCCATCGGGAGGCACTGAAGCTTTCTTT
many	TRBV6-2/TRBV6-3	NA	TRBJ1-5	CASTPGAGKSRNQPQHF	TGTGCCAGCACACCCGGCGCGGGCAAATCCCGCAATCAGCCCCAGCATTTT
many	TRBV7-8	TRBD1	TRBJ1-2	CASSTDRGIRGYTF	TGTGCCAGCAGCACGGACAGGGGAATTAGGGGCTACACCTTC
few	TRBV20-1	TRBD1	TRBJ1-1	CSARDFRGRGSPEAFF	TGCAGTGCTAGAGACTTCAGGGGGCGGGGTTCGCCTGAAGCTTTCTTT
many	TRBV18	NA	TRBJ1-1	CASSPPRLGARTEAFF	TGTGCCAGCTCACCACCAAGGCTGGGGGCAAGGACTGAAGCTTTCTTT
many	TRBV18	TRBD2	TRBJ2-7	CASSLSGTSGRLQYF	TGTGCCAGCTCCCTCTCGGGGACTAGCGGGAGATTACAGTACTTC
few	TRBV20-1	TRBD2	TRBJ2-1	CSARALREGLLNEQFF	TGCAGTGCTAGAGCTTTGCGGGAGGGCCTGCTAAATGAGCAGTTCTTC
many	TRBV7-3	TRBD2	TRBJ2-5	CASRPGLAERETQYF	TGTGCCAGCAGACCGGGACTAGCGGAGCGAGAGACCCAGTACTTC
many	TRBV9	NA	TRBJ1-2	CASSPRDVGGYTF	TGTGCCAGCAGCCCCCGGGACGTTGGTGGCTACACCTTC
NA	TRBV5-6	TRBD2	TRBJ2-7	CASSLGGGPSYEQYF	TGTGCCAGCAGCCTCGGGGGGGGGCCCTCCTACGAGCAGTACTTC
many	TRBV7-6	NA	TRBJ1-5	CASSLDPFSNQPQHF	TGTGCCAGCAGCTTAGACCCTTTTAGCAATCAGCCCCAGCATTTT
many	TRBV27	NA	TRBJ2-3	CASSLWGRITDTQYF	TGTGCCAGCAGTTTATGGGGTCGGATCACAGATACGCAGTATTTT
NA	TRBV9	TRBD1	TRBJ1-2	CASSVDDRGLYYGYTF	TGTGCCAGCAGCGTCGACGACAGGGGGCTTTACTATGGCTACACCTTC
many	TRBV20-1	NA	TRBJ2-5	CSADKGQETQYF	TGCAGTGCTGACAAGGGGCAAGAGACCCAGTACTTC
many	TRBV2	TRBD2	TRBJ2-5	CAMPGSGGDQETQYF	TGTGCCATGCCGGGTAGCGGGGGGGACCAAGAGACCCAGTACTTC
many	TRBV12-3/TRBV12-4	NA	TRBJ1-1	CASRKGQMNTEAFF	TGTGCCAGCAGAAAAGGACAGATGAACACTGAAGCTTTCTTT
few	TRBV10-3	NA	TRBJ1-1	CAISESGVASEAFF	TGTGCCATCAGTGAGTCCGGGGTGGCGTCCGAAGCTTTCTTT
NA	TRBV6-4	NA	TRBJ2-2	CASKDPTGELFF	TGTGCCAGCAAGGACCCCACCGGGGAGCTGTTTTTT
many	TRBV15	TRBD2	TRBJ2-1	CATSRDGLAGGRGTDNEQFF	TGTGCCACCAGCAGAGATGGACTAGCGGGAGGCCGGGGCACAGACAATGAGCAGTTCTTC
many	TRBV12-3/TRBV12-4	NA	TRBJ2-1	CASSSGEDDEQFF	TGTGCCAGCAGTTCGGGGGAGGACGATGAGCAGTTCTTC
NA	TRBV7-9	NA	TRBJ1-6	CASSRIGRRAEYNSPLHF	TGTGCCAGCAGCCGGATAGGAAGACGGGCAGAGTATAATTCACCCCTCCACTTT
many	TRBV10-2	NA	TRBJ1-6	CASRPFAGTDNSPLHF	TGCGCCAGCAGGCCATTCGCCGGGACGGATAATTCACCCCTCCACTTT
NA	TRBV6-1	TRBD1	TRBJ1-1	CASRRTGEGTEAFF	TGTGCCAGCAGACGAACAGGGGAGGGCACTGAAGCTTTCTTT
many	TRBV27	NA	TRBJ2-1	CASSLKADGYEQFF	TGTGCCAGCAGTTTAAAGGCTGACGGTTATGAGCAGTTCTTC
NA	TRBV5-5	NA	TRBJ2-5	CASRPASSQETQYF	TGTGCCAGCAGACCCGCTAGCAGCCAAGAGACCCAGTACTTC
NA	TRBV11-3	TRBD2	TRBJ2-1	CASSATSGRAAEFF	TGTGCCAGCAGCGCTACTAGCGGGAGGGCCGCAGAGTTCTTC
once	TRBV9	TRBD2	TRBJ2-7	CASSVEGTSGRTGEQYF	TGTGCCAGCAGCGTAGAGGGGACTAGCGGGAGGACCGGCGAACAGTACTTC
many	TRBV4-1	TRBD1	TRBJ2-7	CASSQQPGTGGWYEQYF	TGCGCCAGCAGCCAACAACCCGGGACAGGGGGCTGGTACGAGCAGTACTTC
many	TRBV7-6	NA	TRBJ2-2	CASSLDRRSNTGELFF	TGTGCCAGCAGCTTAGATAGGCGCTCGAACACCGGGGAGCTGTTTTTT
few	TRBV7-9	NA	TRBJ1-6	CASTEGRSPLHF	TGTGCCAGCACCGAGGGGCGGTCACCCCTCCACTTT
NA	TRBV7-3	NA	TRBJ2-1	CASILTGDPRANEQFF	TGTGCCAGCATCTTAACGGGGGACCCCCGGGCCAATGAGCAGTTCTTC
NA	TRBV4-2	NA	TRBJ2-7	CASSQDRREYEQYF	TGTGCCAGCAGCCAAGACAGGAGAGAGTACGAGCAGTACTTC
many	TRBV28	TRBD1	TRBJ1-2	CASRWTGVGYTF	TGTGCCAGCAGGTGGACAGGGGTCGGCTACACCTTC
NA	TRBV19	NA	TRBJ1-2	CASSIGSKANYGYTF	TGTGCCAGTAGTATAGGGAGCAAAGCTAACTATGGCTACACCTTC
many	TRBV15	TRBD1	TRBJ1-2	CATSRDHQGADGYTF	TGTGCCACCAGCAGAGATCACCAGGGGGCGGATGGCTACACCTTC
many	TRBV12-3/TRBV12-4	TRBD1	TRBJ1-2	CASSQSRQGAGGYTF	TGTGCCAGCAGTCAGTCCCGGCAGGGGGCGGGCGGCTACACCTTC
NA	TRBV20-1	NA	TRBJ2-3	CSAPTRRASTDTQYF	TGCAGTGCCCCTACCCGGAGGGCTAGCACAGATACGCAGTATTTT
many	TRBV28	TRBD1	TRBJ1-6	CASIDDRGRGSPLHF	TGTGCCAGCATCGATGACAGGGGAAGAGGTTCACCCCTCCACTTT
NA	TRBV11-2	TRBD2	TRBJ2-5	CASSPTGVAGDQETQYF	TGTGCCAGCAGCCCTACCGGGGTAGCGGGAGACCAAGAGACCCAGTACTTC
NA	TRBV4-1	NA	TRBJ2-1	CASSQTLATSSYNEQFF	TGCGCCAGCAGCCAAACTCTAGCGACCAGCTCCTACAATGAGCAGTTCTTC
NA	TRBV5-4	TRBD2	TRBJ2-2	CASSPLAGVKNGELFF	TGTGCCAGCAGCCCACTAGCGGGAGTGAAAAACGGGGAGCTGTTTTTT
many	TRBV12-3/TRBV12-4	NA	TRBJ1-2	CASSLRVGARGYTF	TGTGCCAGCAGTTTAAGGGTAGGGGCGAGGGGCTACACCTTC
NA	TRBV4-3	TRBD2	TRBJ2-1	CASSQARGLAGIYNEQFF	TGCGCCAGCAGCCAAGCTAGAGGACTAGCGGGAATCTACAATGAGCAGTTCTTC
many	TRBV6-1	TRBD1	TRBJ1-2	CASRTGQGANYGYTF	TGTGCCAGCAGAACCGGACAGGGAGCTAACTATGGCTACACCTTC